The 11 T cell receptor beta chains reported below all come from one sample, sequenced in a study of cytomegalovirus exposure and HLA in healthy donors. This table comes from immunoSEQ multiplex PCR, and its TCRdb copy is limited to in-frame clones, with some not included. The sample records some 150,000 clones, roughly 90% being singletons. Sample: PBMCs. The receptors stem from a man between 18 and 29 years old in good health and CMV-seropositive.

The CDR3 DNA follows: TGTGCCAGCAGATCGCGGGCAGCCGACCTTTATAATTCACCCCTCCACTTT. This encodes CASRSRAADLYNSPLHF. The chain employs TRBV7-9 and TRBJ1-6, with D unclear. Germline assignment: CDR1 SEHNR and CDR2 FQNEAQ (reference sequence). V was trimmed by 6 bases and J by 4 bases, leaving 19 bases between them. The CDR3 length is 17 residues.

V gene TRBV7-6 combines with J gene TRBJ1-3; no clear D gene. The CDR3 extends over 12 amino acids. Germline V lookup: CDR1 SGHVS, CDR2 FNYEAQ. Trimming shortened V by 5 bases and J by 6 bases, and 8 bases separated the two germline ends. The CDR3, as DNA: TGTGCCAGCAGCAGCGACCTAAACACCATATATTTT. Translation: CASSSDLNTIYF.

CDR3 bases: TGTGCCAGTCAGGGGGGTCTCACCTCAGATACGCAGTATTTT. It translates to CASQGGLTSDTQYF. The chain is built from TRBV27 and TRBJ2-3; maybe TRBD1 (7 bases). Germline CDR1 is MNHEY and CDR2 is SMNVEV (reference sequence). This CDR3 comprises 14 residues. The V end lost 9 bases, the J end lost 4 bases, and 17 bases lay between the germline ends.

This chain joins TRBV19 and TRBJ2-1; a weak D match, TRBD1 (5 bases). Germline loops: CDR1 LNHDA, CDR2 SQIVND (reference sequence). V lost 2 bases to trimming and J lost 5 bases, with 10 bases between them. This CDR3 contains 14 residues. This CDR3 reads CASSIMGRHNEQFF. CDR3 in DNA: TGTGCCAGTAGTATAATGGGGCGGCACAATGAGCAGTTCTTC.

The gene calls are TRBV29-1 and TRBJ2-5; TRBD1 matches 7 bases. CDR1 and CDR2 from the germline V gene are SQVTM and ANQGSEA. There are 13 residues in the CDR3. Trimming took 4 bases from V and 2 from J; bases not matched to a gene: 4. The CDR3 loop is CSVATGVQETQYF. The CDR3 DNA is TGCAGCGTTGCCACAGGGGTTCAAGAGACCCAGTACTTC.

This sequence joins TRBV30 and TRBJ1-1; D ambiguous. CDR3 size: 13 residues. The V gene's germline CDR1 is GTSNPN and CDR2 SVGIG (reference sequence). V shed 2 bases and J shed 0 bases, with 7 bases lying between them. DNA of the CDR3: TGTGCCTGGAGTTTTACAGTGAACACTGAAGCTTTCTTT. It specifies CAWSFTVNTEAFF.

The rearrangement joins TRBV5-6 to TRBJ1-2, with a tentative D call TRBD1 (6 bases). V shed 7 bases and J shed 4 bases, with 20 bases lying between them. The CDR3 runs to 15 residues. CDR1 is SGHDT, CDR2 YYEEEE, per germline. The chain's CDR3 is CASYPTGTLPYGYTF. CDR3 bases: TGTGCCAGCTATCCGACAGGCACCTTGCCCTATGGCTACACCTTC.

This clone was recorded many times. This sequence joins TRBV6-4 and TRBJ2-2; tentative D call: TRBD1 (6 bases). Trimming pared 0 bases from V and 4 bases from J, leaving 6 bases between. Germline CDR1 is MRHNA and CDR2 is SNTAGT. The CDR3 has 14 residues. The CDR3 DNA sequence: TGTGCCAGCAGTGACTCGGGGGCCACCGGGGAGCTGTTTTTT. This translates into CASSDSGATGELFF.

The genes are TRBV27 and TRBJ2-2, with D unresolved. Between the trimmed V and J ends, which lost 4 bases and 5 bases, there was a span of 11 bases. The CDR3 consists of 14 residues. The germline CDR1 and CDR2 sequences are MNHEY and SMNVEV (reference sequence). CDR3 sequence (DNA): TGTGCCAGCAGTTCCGGGTTCCGAACCGGGGAGCTGTTTTTT. Its translation: CASSSGFRTGELFF.

This chain links TRBV10-3 with TRBJ2-1, with TRBD2 identical over 10 bases. This CDR3 is built from 16 residues. V dropped 6 bases and J dropped 5; count of bases not matched to a gene: 10. Germline lookup yields CDR1 ENHRY and CDR2 SYGVKD. CDR3 DNA sequence: TGTGCCATCAGGTCTGGAGCGGGGGGGTTAAACAATGAGCAGTTCTTC. It specifies CAIRSGAGGLNNEQFF.

J is TRBJ2-1 and V is TRBV25-1; D remains ambiguous. Trimming shortened V by 5 bases and J by 9 bases, and 11 bases separated the two germline ends. Germline V gene lookup returns CDR1 MGHDK and CDR2 SYGVNS. This CDR3 spans 12 amino acids. CDR3 residues: CASSLHYSEQFF. The CDR3 DNA sequence: TGTGCCAGCAGTCTCCACTACTCTGAGCAGTTCTTC.